These T cell receptor beta chains were read from a single sample in a study of blood T cell repertoires in COVID-19. Only in-frame clones appear in the TCRdb table, and some are missing; sequencing was by immunoSEQ multiplex PCR. The table includes around 250,000 clones, around nine tenths detected once. Sequencing used peripheral blood. All receptors derive from a woman aged 70-85 years with active or convalescent COVID-19. The CDR3 runs from the conserved cysteine through the conserved F or W. The D gene is left open where the match is weak. Rows give clone size only sometimes, using once, few, many, or a class for an expanded clone.

J | V | size | D | DNA | CDR3
TRBJ2-2 | TRBV19 | NA | TRBD1 | TGTGCCAGTAGTTCTAGCCCGGGACAGGGGTACGGTACCGGGGAGCTGTTTTTT | CASSSSPGQGYGTGELFF
TRBJ2-3 | TRBV24-1 | NA | TRBD2 | TGTGCCACCAGTGATGCCTTTGGGCGGGGGAGGGGCACAGATACGCAGTATTTT | CATSDAFGRGRGTDTQYF
TRBJ2-3 | TRBV5-4 | NA | TRBD2 | TGTGCCAGCAGGGCTAGAGCGGGGGTTAGCACAGATACGCAGTATTTT | CASRARAGVSTDTQYF
TRBJ1-5 | TRBV6-2/TRBV6-3 | NA | TRBD1 | TGTGCCAGCCGCCTTAAGTGGCAGGGGGCAGGGCAGCCCCAGCATTTT | CASRLKWQGAGQPQHF
TRBJ2-1 | TRBV7-2 | NA | TRBD1 | TGTGCCAGCAGCTTAGCTCGGACAGGGGGGAGTGAGCAGTTCTTC | CASSLARTGGSEQFF
TRBJ1-2 | TRBV24-1 | NA | TRBD1 | TGTGCCACCAGTCAGGGGGCTAACTATGGCTACACCTTC | CATSQGANYGYTF
TRBJ1-5 | TRBV6-2/TRBV6-3 | NA | TRBD1 | TGTGCCAGCAGTTTCCGGGACAGGGGGCAGTGGGGTCAGCCCCAGCATTTT | CASSFRDRGQWGQPQHF
TRBJ2-2 | TRBV9 | NA | TRBD1 | TGTGCCAGCAGCGTAGGTGGGACAGGCTGGACCGGGGAGCTGTTTTTT | CASSVGGTGWTGELFF
TRBJ2-7 | TRBV7-3 | NA | TRBD2 | TGTGCCAGCAGCTTTAGCGGGGTAGGGTCCTACGAGCAGTACTTC | CASSFSGVGSYEQYF
TRBJ1-5 | TRBV5-6 | NA | NA | TGTGCCAGCAGCCCATACTTATCGGGGCCCCAGCATTTT | CASSPYLSGPQHF
TRBJ1-5 | TRBV3-1/TRBV3-2 | NA | NA | TGTGCCAGCAGCCAAGATCGAGATCCCCACGGAGGGCCCCAGCATTTT | CASSQDRDPHGGPQHF
TRBJ1-2 | TRBV4-1 | few | TRBD1 | TGCGCCAGCAGCCACCCTAAAGGGACAGGGGACTATGGCTACACCTTC | CASSHPKGTGDYGYTF
TRBJ1-3 | TRBV15 | NA | NA | TGTGCCACCAGCAGCGAGCCTGGAAACACCATATATTTT | CATSSEPGNTIYF
TRBJ2-7 | TRBV6-2/TRBV6-3 | NA | NA | TGTGCCAGCAGTTACAGTCGGTACGGGGAGGCCGAGCAGTACTTC | CASSYSRYGEAEQYF
TRBJ1-3 | TRBV5-1 | once | NA | TGCGCCAGCAGCTTGACAGGAATCTCTGGAAACACCATATATTTT | CASSLTGISGNTIYF
TRBJ2-1 | TRBV11-2 | NA | TRBD2 | TGTGCCAGCACAATATCGGGGGGGGTCTACAATGAGCAGTTCTTC | CASTISGGVYNEQFF
TRBJ1-3 | TRBV7-9 | NA | TRBD1 | TGTGCCAGCAGCTCCGACAGGGTGGCAAACACCATATATTTT | CASSSDRVANTIYF
TRBJ1-2 | TRBV19 | NA | NA | TGTGCCAGTAGTCCTTCAGGAGGGGTTACCTATGGCTACACCTTC | CASSPSGGVTYGYTF
TRBJ2-7 | TRBV5-5 | NA | NA | TGTGCCAGCAGCCACGGGACACCGTACACCTACGAGCAGTACTTC | CASSHGTPYTYEQYF
TRBJ1-4 | TRBV19 | NA | NA | TGTGCCAGTTCCTTCCAACGGGAAGAAAAACTGTTTTTT | CASSFQREEKLFF
TRBJ1-6 | TRBV20-1 | NA | NA | TGCAGTGCTAGTACGGGGAATCAAAATTCACCCCTCCACTTT | CSASTGNQNSPLHF
TRBJ1-2 | TRBV2 | NA | TRBD1 | TGTGCCAGCGCGGGACAGGGGGCTAGGGGCTACACCTTC | CASAGQGARGYTF
TRBJ1-1 | TRBV5-5 | NA | NA | TGTGCCAGCAGCCACGGATCCTCGGGGACTGAAGCTTTCTTT | CASSHGSSGTEAFF
TRBJ1-1 | TRBV6-5 | NA | NA | TGTGCCAGCAGTTACGCACGGACAGTCGGCACTGAAGCTTTCTTT | CASSYARTVGTEAFF
TRBJ1-4 | TRBV12-3/TRBV12-4 | NA | NA | TGTGCCAGCAATTTAGACTCTGGGAGCAAACTGTTTTTT | CASNLDSGSKLFF
TRBJ2-2 | TRBV10-1 | NA | NA | TGCGCCAGGAGAACCGGGTTCCCGCAGAGTACGTTTTTT | CARRTGFPQSTFF
TRBJ1-3 | TRBV7-9 | NA | TRBD1 | TGTGCCAGCAGCTTATCCGACAGGGGAACCATATATTTT | CASSLSDRGTIYF
TRBJ1-1 | TRBV7-2 | once | NA | TGTGCCAGCAGCTTGAGAGGGGGTGAAGCTTTCTTT | CASSLRGGEAFF
TRBJ2-1 | TRBV12-5 | NA | NA | TGTGCTAGTGGTTTAAGACAGCTTAGCAATGAGCAGTTCTTC | CASGLRQLSNEQFF
TRBJ1-5 | TRBV5-4 | NA | NA | TGTGCCAGCAGCTTGGGCGGCGGGTCCTTCGGGAATCAGCCCCAGCATTTT | CASSLGGGSFGNQPQHF
TRBJ2-7 | TRBV5-1 | NA | NA | TGCGCCAGCAGCTTGGCCAGCGGCGAGTCGCAGTACTTC | CASSLASGESQYF
TRBJ1-2 | TRBV12-3/TRBV12-4 | few | NA | TGTGCCAGCAGTTTACTTTCAGGGGAGTTCTACACCTTC | CASSLLSGEFYTF
TRBJ2-1 | TRBV19 | NA | TRBD1 | TGTGCCAGTAGTAATGGGGGACAGGGGAGTTACAATGAGCAGTTCTTC | CASSNGGQGSYNEQFF
TRBJ2-5 | TRBV5-1 | NA | TRBD1 | TGCGCCAGCAGCATTGAGGACAGGGCGGGGGAGACCCAGTACTTC | CASSIEDRAGETQYF
TRBJ1-5 | TRBV7-2 | NA | NA | TGTGCCAGCAGCGTCCCGCAGACTTATCAGCCCCAGCATTTT | CASSVPQTYQPQHF
TRBJ1-3 | TRBV7-3 | NA | NA | TGTGCCAGCAGCATGGGCCCGGCCGGCACCATATATTTT | CASSMGPAGTIYF
TRBJ1-1 | TRBV10-3 | NA | NA | TGTGCCATCAGTGACTCAGTGGCGGGAGGTACTGAAGCTTTCTTT | CAISDSVAGGTEAFF
TRBJ2-6 | TRBV2 | NA | TRBD1 | TGTGCCAGCTTAAGGGGAGGGGACAGGGCGGACGTCCTGACTTTC | CASLRGGDRADVLTF
TRBJ2-7 | TRBV6-5 | NA | NA | TGTGCCAGCAGTTACTCGAATCAGGGAACCCCCTACGAGCAGTACTTC | CASSYSNQGTPYEQYF
TRBJ1-4 | TRBV23-1 | NA | NA | TGCGCCAGCAGTCAAGGATGGAGAAAGGGAGCAACTAATGAAAAACTGTTTTTT | CASSQGWRKGATNEKLFF
TRBJ1-3 | TRBV6-2/TRBV6-3 | NA | NA | TGTGCCAGCAGTTACTCCACTGCGGGGGACTCTGGAAACACCATATATTTT | CASSYSTAGDSGNTIYF
TRBJ2-7 | TRBV27 | NA | NA | TGTGCCAGCAGTTTACTAGCGACCTACGAGCAGTACTTC | CASSLLATYEQYF
TRBJ1-6 | TRBV6-5 | NA | NA | TGTGCCACCAGACGACAGATAGATTCACCCCTCCACTTT | CATRRQIDSPLHF
TRBJ1-1 | TRBV5-1 | few | NA | TGCGCCAGCAGCACAACCGACAGCGCTGAAGCTTTCTTT | CASSTTDSAEAFF
TRBJ2-3 | TRBV15 | NA | TRBD2 | TGTGCCACCAGCAGAGATCGGACTAGCGGGGACGATACGCAGTATTTT | CATSRDRTSGDDTQYF
TRBJ1-2 | TRBV28 | few | NA | TGTGCCAGCAGCCCTATCCGGGGAAACTATGGCTACACCTTC | CASSPIRGNYGYTF
TRBJ1-2 | TRBV4-3 | NA | NA | TGCGCCAGCAGCTTACAGGGTCCTGTCCCCTATGGCTACACCTTC | CASSLQGPVPYGYTF
TRBJ1-1 | TRBV5-1 | NA | NA | TGCGCCAGCAGCCGAGGCGACAGCTACACTGAAGCTTTCTTT | CASSRGDSYTEAFF
TRBJ2-2 | TRBV7-3 | NA | TRBD2 | TGTGCCAGCAGCGAAGCGGGGGGGAACACCGGGGAGCTGTTTTTT | CASSEAGGNTGELFF
TRBJ1-2 | TRBV5-4 | few | TRBD1 | TGTGCCAGCAGCTTTGCCGGACAGGGAGCTAACTATGGCTACACCTTC | CASSFAGQGANYGYTF
TRBJ2-1 | TRBV9 | NA | NA | TGTGCCAGCAGCGTATTTGTGCGAGATGAGCAGTTCTTC | CASSVFVRDEQFF
TRBJ1-6 | TRBV7-8 | NA | NA | TGTGCCAGCAGCTTTAAAGGGGGAAATTCACCCCTCCACTTT | CASSFKGGNSPLHF
TRBJ1-3 | TRBV5-1 | NA | NA | TGCGCCAGCAGCCCGACAGGCAATTGGAACACCATATATTTT | CASSPTGNWNTIYF
TRBJ1-2 | TRBV5-4 | NA | TRBD1 | TGTGCCAGCAGCCGGGGACAGGGGAGTGGCTACACCTTC | CASSRGQGSGYTF